Below, 31 T cell receptor beta chains from the same sample are listed, as sequenced in a study of blood T cell repertoires in COVID-19. The table came from immunoSEQ multiplex PCR; TCRdb's copy has only in-frame clones and leaves some out. The table includes some 120,000 clones, about 88% detected once. The sequenced sample consisted of peripheral blood. All receptors derive from a woman at least 80 years old with acute or convalescent COVID-19.

The rearrangement links TRBV7-6 to TRBJ1-6, with D unclear. This CDR3 contains 14 residues. The ends were cut back, 2 bases at V and 6 bases at J, with 8 bases in the middle. Germline values: CDR1 SGHVS, CDR2 FNYEAQ. This CDR3 reads CASSLLFLNSPLHF. In nucleotides, the CDR3 is TGTGCCAGCAGCTTATTATTCCTTAATTCACCCCTCCACTTT.

The chain uses TRBV27 and TRBJ2-2, with 10 nucleotides matching TRBD2. The CDR3 runs 15 residues. After removal of 2 bases from V and 4 bases from J, the junction contained 1 base not matched to a gene. The germline V gene has CDR1 MNHEY and CDR2 SMNVEV (reference sequence). In DNA, the CDR3 is TGTGCCAGCAGTTTACTAGCGGGGGTCACCGGGGAGCTGTTTTTT. The encoded protein is CASSLLAGVTGELFF.

The gene calls are TRBV5-8 and TRBJ1-1; D may be TRBD1 (6 bases). The CDR3 consists of 15 residues. The germline CDR1 and CDR2 sequences are SGHTS and YDEGEE. V dropped 0 bases and J dropped 4 bases, with 13 bases sitting between them. The CDR3 coding sequence is TGTGCCAGCAGCTTGGAAGGGGGATTCACCACTGAAGCTTTCTTT. This codes for CASSLEGGFTTEAFF.

The gene calls are TRBV6-5 and TRBJ2-3; no definite D call. The CDR3 contains 14 residues. The V end was cut by 6 bases, the J end by 0 bases, with 10 bases between. The germline V gene has CDR1 MNHEY and CDR2 SVGAGI. CDR3: CASSQSFSTDTQYF. The CDR3 coding sequence is TGTGCCAGCAGCCAAAGCTTTAGCACAGATACGCAGTATTTT.

The chain links TRBV7-2 to TRBJ2-1; 8 bases match TRBD2. Trimming took 4 bases from V and 3 from J; bases not matched to a gene: 5. The length of the CDR3 is 15 residues. Germline V lookup: CDR1 SGHTA, CDR2 FQGNSA. The CDR3 loop is CASSYDGGDYNEQFF. CDR3 DNA sequence: TGTGCCAGCAGCTATGACGGGGGGGACTACAATGAGCAGTTCTTC.

The chain joins TRBV2 to TRBJ2-7; D ambiguous. Trimming removed 8 bases at V and 2 bases at J, with 10 bases between. The CDR3 runs 12 residues. Germline loops: CDR1 SNHLY, CDR2 FYNNEI. Here the CDR3 DNA reads TGTGCCAGCCGAACAGACACCTACGAGCAGTACTTC. It yields the protein CASRTDTYEQYF.

V is TRBV24-1 and J is TRBJ2-7; D remains unclear. This CDR3 is built from 12 residues. V lost 4 bases and J lost 4, with 7 bases in between. Germline CDR1 is KGHDR and CDR2 is SFDVKD. CDR3 coding DNA: TGTGCCACCAGTGACAATCAGTACGAGCAGTACTTC. This sequence encodes CATSDNQYEQYF.

The V gene is TRBV2, the J gene TRBJ1-1; D remains unclear. The CDR3 covers 14 residues. The V end lost 8 bases, the J end lost 1 base, and 14 bases lay between the germline ends. The germline CDR1 and CDR2 sequences are SNHLY and FYNNEI. CDR3 sequence (DNA): TGTGCCAGCGTGCGGTCGGCAGAGAACACTGAAGCTTTCTTT. The encoded protein is CASVRSAENTEAFF. The complete variable domain, with remaining parts taken from reference TRBV2 and TRBJ1-1, reads EPEVTQTPSHQVTQMGQEVILRCVPISNHLYFYWYRQILGQKVEFLVSFYNNEISEKSEIFDDQFSVERPDGSNFTLKIRSTKLEDSAMYFCASVRSAENTEAFFGQGTRLTVV.

The J gene is TRBJ1-1, the V gene TRBV2; D is perhaps TRBD1 (5 bases). This CDR3 spans 14 amino acids. CDR1 and CDR2 from the germline V gene are SNHLY and FYNNEI. V was cut by 4 bases and J by 3 bases, with 12 bases left in between. CDR3: CASSVQGSYTEAFF. The CDR3 coding sequence is TGTGCCAGCAGTGTGCAGGGCTCCTACACTGAAGCTTTCTTT. Based on the CDR3 plus reference TRBV2 and TRBJ1-1, the full variable domain is EPEVTQTPSHQVTQMGQEVILRCVPISNHLYFYWYRQILGQKVEFLVSFYNNEISEKSEIFDDQFSVERPDGSNFTLKIRSTKLEDSAMYFCASSVQGSYTEAFFGQGTRLTVV.

The chain uses TRBV21-1 and TRBJ2-1; no check of the table's D call, TRBD1, against the DNA was made. TRBV21-1 is termed a pseudogene. The CDR3 consists of 18 residues. The CDR3 loop reads CASTPGEEGQGDQSEQFF. CDR3 nucleotides: TGTGCCAGCACCCCAGGCGAGGAGGGACAGGGGGACCAGAGTGAGCAGTTCTTC.

The chain recombines TRBV18 with TRBJ1-1; D is possibly TRBD1 (5 bases). CDR3 size: 12 residues. The V and J ends lost 4 bases and 6 bases respectively, with 9 bases between them. Germline V CDR1 and CDR2: KGHSH, LQKENI. CDR3 sequence reads: CASSRDLPEAFF. The CDR3 DNA reads TGTGCCAGCTCACGGGACTTACCTGAAGCTTTCTTT. Looking up the rest from reference TRBV18 and TRBJ1-1 gives the full variable domain: NAGVMQNPRHLVRRRGQEARLRCSPMKGHSHVYWYRQLPEEGLKFMVYLQKENIIDESGMPKERFSAEFPKEGPSILRIQQVVRGDSAAYFCASSRDLPEAFFGQGTRLTVV.

This clone has more than one count but fewer than ten. This chain joins TRBV19 and TRBJ1-5; the D gene is possibly TRBD1 (6 bases). The CDR3 is made up of 16 amino acids. V gave up 7 bases and J gave up 0 bases, with 16 bases separating them. Germline CDR1 is LNHDA and CDR2 is SQIVND (reference sequence). The CDR3 loop is CASNRDRSYSNQPQHF. The CDR3 nucleotides are TGTGCCAGTAACAGAGACAGGAGCTATAGCAATCAGCCCCAGCATTTT.

The chain links TRBV5-1 to TRBJ2-7; maybe TRBD1 (6 bases). The CDR3 runs 13 residues. The ends were cut back, 4 bases at V and 2 bases at J, with 10 bases in the middle. Per the germline V gene, CDR1 is SGHRS and CDR2 is YFSETQ. The CDR3 DNA reads as TGCGCCAGCAGCCGCGGACAGCCCTACGAGCAGTACTTC. Its translation is CASSRGQPYEQYF.

J is TRBJ1-1 and V is TRBV19; TRBD1 matches 7 bases. This CDR3 has 14 amino acids. Germline CDR1 and CDR2: LNHDA and SQIVND (reference sequence). V was clipped by 5 bases and J by 3 bases; unmatched bases: 6. The DNA of the CDR3 is TGTGCCAGTAGTTCCAGGGGGTCGGACACTGAAGCTTTCTTT. Its translation is CASSSRGSDTEAFF.

The rearrangement joins TRBV6-5 to TRBJ2-5, with 11 bases aligning to TRBD2. This CDR3 has 15 residues. V lost 2 bases and J lost 4; bases outside the gene matches: 3. CDR1 and CDR2 (germline): MNHEY, SVGAGI. For the CDR3, the DNA is TGTGCCAGCAGTTACGATAGCGGGGGGGCAGAGACCCAGTACTTC. Translating gives CASSYDSGGAETQYF.

V and J are TRBV5-5 and TRBJ1-6; 10 nucleotides line up with TRBD1. The germline CDR1 and CDR2 sequences are SGHKS and YYEKEE (reference sequence). This CDR3 comprises 16 residues. V trimming: 4 bases; J trimming: 8 bases; junction bases outside the gene matches: 9. As DNA, the CDR3 is TGTGCCAGCAGCAACAGACAGGGGGCGAGGGATTCACCCCTCCACTTT. Translating gives CASSNRQGARDSPLHF.

The chain couples TRBV9 to TRBJ1-2; possibly TRBD1 for D (6 bases). This CDR3 region has 13 residues. Germline lookup yields CDR1 SGDLS and CDR2 YYNGEE. V shed 4 bases and J shed 6 bases, with 13 bases lying between them. CDR3 protein: CASSSDRSHGYTF. CDR3 nucleotides: TGTGCCAGCAGCTCAGACAGGAGTCATGGCTACACCTTC.

This sequence joins TRBV10-3 and TRBJ2-3; 12 bases align to TRBD2. Trimming took 2 bases from V and 4 from J; bases not matched to a gene: 7. CDR1 is ENHRY, CDR2 SYGVKD, per germline. This CDR3 is 17 amino acids long. This CDR3 is CAISEQPSGGASDTQYF. For the CDR3, the DNA is TGTGCCATCAGTGAGCAGCCTAGCGGGGGGGCATCAGATACGCAGTATTTT.

This clone was found once. This chain joins TRBV7-2 and TRBJ2-1; D not resolved. Germline assignment: CDR1 SGHTA and CDR2 FQGNSA. Trimming left V 3 bases short and J 6 bases short, with 15 bases between. This CDR3 is 15 amino acids long. CDR3 residues: CASSLWPTSRNEQFF. Here the CDR3 DNA reads TGTGCCAGCAGCTTGTGGCCCACCTCTCGCAATGAGCAGTTCTTC.

This clone turned up a few times. The V and J genes are TRBV9 and TRBJ2-3; D call uncertain. From germline, CDR1 is SGDLS and CDR2 YYNGEE. Trimming left V 4 bases short and J 6 bases short, with 12 bases between. The CDR3 is 13 amino acids. The CDR3 loop is CASSLELSDTQYF. The DNA of the CDR3 is TGTGCCAGCAGCTTGGAGCTATCCGATACGCAGTATTTT.

This clone was recorded once. V and J are TRBV18 and TRBJ1-4; D possibly corresponds to TRBD1 (5 bases). The CDR3 extends over 13 amino acids. Germline CDR1 KGHSH, CDR2 LQKENI. V dropped 2 bases and J dropped 8 bases, with 9 bases sitting between them. CDR3 coding DNA: TGTGCCAGCTCACCAGGACACCGAGAAAAACTGTTTTTT. This gives the protein CASSPGHREKLFF.

This clone was recorded only once. The chain is built from TRBV5-6 and TRBJ2-3; 10 bases are a match to TRBD1. CDR1 and CDR2 from the germline V gene are SGHDT and YYEEEE. The CDR3 extends over 14 amino acids. The V segment lost 4 bases and the J segment 6 bases; nucleotides outside the gene matches: 5. In DNA form, the CDR3 reads TGTGCCAGCAGCCTTAGGACAGGGGGGGATACGCAGTATTTT. Its translation is CASSLRTGGDTQYF.

The V call is TRBV6-4, the J call TRBJ1-1; no firm D call. The V gene lost 9 bases and the J gene lost 3 bases, with 14 bases spanning the gap. The germline gives CDR1 MRHNA, CDR2 SNTAGT. The CDR3 consists of 13 residues. As DNA, the CDR3 is TGTGCCAGAAGAAAACGGAGTCACACTGAAGCTTTCTTT. This codes for CARRKRSHTEAFF.

The gene calls are TRBV5-5 and TRBJ2-2; no firm D call. V gave up 7 bases and J gave up 5 bases, with 15 bases separating them. Germline V gene sequence: CDR1 SGHKS, CDR2 YYEKEE (reference sequence). This CDR3 region has 14 residues. The CDR3 region has the DNA TGTGCCAGCTCCCGAGGAAGCTGGACCGGGGAGCTGTTTTTT. It specifies CASSRGSWTGELFF.

This chain uses TRBV24-1 with TRBJ1-2; 11 positions match TRBD1. CDR1 KGHDR and CDR2 SFDVKD come from the germline V gene. With V trimmed by 3 bases and J by 1 base, 3 bases remained unmatched. The CDR3 extends over 16 amino acids. The CDR3 protein is CATSDTGTGGNYGYTF. The CDR3 bases are TGTGCCACCAGTGATACCGGGACAGGGGGTAACTATGGCTACACCTTC.

The chain is built from TRBV7-8 and TRBJ1-5; D possibly corresponds to TRBD1 (5 bases). Germline V gene data show CDR1 as SGHVS and CDR2 as FQNEAQ. The CDR3 length is 15 residues. V lost 0 bases to trimming and J lost 2 bases, with 8 bases between them. CDR3: CASSLAREGNQPQHF. As DNA, the CDR3 is TGTGCCAGCAGCTTAGCCAGGGAGGGCAATCAGCCCCAGCATTTT.

The gene calls are TRBV2 and TRBJ1-3; maybe TRBD1 (6 bases). V was trimmed by 5 bases and J by 0 bases, leaving 11 bases between them. The germline V gene has CDR1 SNHLY and CDR2 FYNNEI. The CDR3 is made up of 15 amino acids. As DNA, the CDR3 is TGTGCCAGCAGTCTGGGACAAGCCTCTGGAAACACCATATATTTT. The encoded protein is CASSLGQASGNTIYF.

The V call is TRBV27, the J call TRBJ2-1; 7 positions match TRBD1. V gave up 1 base and J gave up 3 bases; unmatched junction bases: 9. This CDR3 has 17 amino acids. Looked up from germline, CDR1 is MNHEY and CDR2 is SMNVEV (reference sequence). The CDR3, as DNA: TGTGCCAGCAGTTTATACGGGGACAGCATAGGCTACAATGAGCAGTTCTTC. Encoded protein: CASSLYGDSIGYNEQFF.

The chain couples TRBV9 to TRBJ2-7; D perhaps matches TRBD1 (6 bases). The V gene lost 2 bases and the J gene lost 5 bases, with 17 bases spanning the gap. This CDR3 spans 15 amino acids. Per the germline V gene, CDR1 is SGDLS and CDR2 is YYNGEE. The CDR3 reads CASSVGQGFVHEQYF. Written as DNA, the CDR3 is TGTGCCAGCAGCGTCGGGCAGGGGTTCGTCCACGAGCAGTACTTC.

This clone was counted a single time. This chain uses TRBV5-6 with TRBJ1-3, with a weak D call TRBD1 (6 bases). The V and J ends lost 0 bases and 0 bases respectively, with 7 bases between them. Per germline, CDR1 SGHDT and CDR2 YYEEEE. The CDR3 is made up of 15 amino acids. The CDR3 bases are TGTGCCAGCAGCTTGGGGGGACACTCTGGAAACACCATATATTTT. This translates into CASSLGGHSGNTIYF.

The chain couples TRBV7-8 to TRBJ1-1; D ambiguous. Germline CDR1 is SGHVS and CDR2 is FQNEAQ. The CDR3 runs to 13 residues. The germline V and J ends were trimmed by 4 bases and 1 base, with 7 bases remaining between them. The CDR3 sequence is CASSSQANTEAFF. The CDR3 DNA reads as TGTGCCAGCAGCTCCCAGGCGAACACTGAAGCTTTCTTT. Full variable domain (rest looked up from reference TRBV7-8 and TRBJ1-1): GAGVSQSPRYKVAKRGQDVALRCDPISGHVSLFWYQQALGQGPEFLTYFQNEAQLDKSGLPSDRFFAERPEGSVSTLKIQRTQQEDSAVYLCASSSQANTEAFFGQGTRLTVV.